Described below is a single T cell receptor beta chain sequence and its context. No antigen is known for it. This record comes from a study of T cell responses to AZD1222 COVID-19 vaccine. Study-level points and caveats: All repertoire sampling was performed exclusively after the peak T cell response. White British ancestry dominated among donors, who included more females, and clonal diversity was possibly underestimated. Nearly half of unique spike-specific TCRs reportedly avoided B.1.351 and B.1.1.7 mutated regions.

It was second doses at about 4 or about 12 weeks that were pooled. The germline V gene has CDR1 SGHRS and CDR2 YFSETQ. The CDR3 is 13 residues long. Trimming removed 0 bases from V and 3 bases from J, with 1 base in between. The protocol was immunoSEQ multiplex PCR, while the TCRdb copy is restricted to in-frame clones and leaves out a portion. The sample has 150,000 to 180,000 clones, 85% to 95% seen once; the top ten hold around 1.5%. The sample here was peripheral blood, taken 28 days after the second AZD1222 dose. The clonotype comes from an adult who received the AZD1222 COVID-19 vaccine. This chain connects TRBV5-1 to TRBJ2-6; D is unresolved. The CDR3: CASSLVGANVLTF. In nucleotides, the CDR3 is TGCGCCAGCAGCTTGGTTGGGGCCAACGTCCTGACTTTC.